These 27 T cell receptor beta chains originate from one sample sequenced in a study of blood T cell repertoires in COVID-19 (TCRdb year 2020). Receptor libraries were prepared by the immunoSEQ multiplex PCR assay. Sourced from immuneACCESS, this table was stored by TCRdb with only in-frame sequences that have V and J called. A share of the clones is absent; for the studies checked, an unresolved V gene accounts for under half, and the remainder has no known explanation. This sample is represented by around 30,000 clones; around 91% of them were singletons. Clones ranked in the top ten supply roughly a fifth of the sample. The sequencing sample was made of peripheral blood. The receptors shown here come from a man older than 75 with acute or convalescent COVID-19.

The rearrangement uses TRBV3-1 (or the pseudogene TRBV3-2) and TRBJ2-5; 10 bases map to TRBD2. Germline CDR1 and CDR2: LGHDT and YNNKEL (reference sequence). V shed 5 bases and J 8 bases; nucleotides not matched to a gene: 8. This CDR3 has 14 amino acids. As DNA, the CDR3 is TGTGCCAGCAGCATTAGCGGGGGGCACAGCACCCAGTACTTC. Translating gives CASSISGGHSTQYF.

The rearrangement joins TRBV7-9 to TRBJ2-3; 9 positions agree with TRBD2. Germline CDR1 SEHNR, CDR2 FQNEAQ (reference sequence). Trimming took 3 bases from V and 13 from J; bases not matched to a gene: 8. The CDR3 length is 13 residues. The CDR3 region is CASSLGSGGPEYF. CDR3 sequence (DNA): TGTGCCAGCAGCTTGGGTAGCGGGGGTCCAGAGTATTTT.

The V call is TRBV27, the J call TRBJ2-1; D possibly corresponds to TRBD2 (7 bases). Trimming stripped 3 bases from V and 6 bases from J, with 15 bases between. Germline lookup yields CDR1 MNHEY and CDR2 SMNVEV (reference sequence). This CDR3 has 15 amino acids. The CDR3 is CASSFRGARANEQFF. DNA for the CDR3: TGTGCCAGCAGTTTTCGGGGGGCCCGGGCCAATGAGCAGTTCTTC.

The V and J genes are TRBV9 and TRBJ2-7, with TRBD1 matching 8 bases. Germline CDR1 reads SGDLS; CDR2 reads YYNGEE. CDR3 length: 14 amino acids. V lost 3 bases to trimming and J lost 5 bases; unmatched junction nucleotides: 7. CDR3 sequence reads: CASSAGQGLHEQYF. The DNA of the CDR3 is TGTGCCAGCAGCGCCGGACAGGGTCTCCACGAGCAGTACTTC.

The chain has TRBV11-2 and TRBJ1-3, with D maybe TRBD1 (5 bases). Per the germline V gene, CDR1 is SGHAT and CDR2 is FQNNGV. This CDR3 contains 15 residues. V was shortened by 5 bases and J by 0 bases, with 11 bases between the two germline ends. The CDR3 DNA follows: TGTGCCAGCAGCCTTCTAGGGGTCTCTGGAAACACCATATATTTT. As protein: CASSLLGVSGNTIYF. Together with reference TRBV11-2 and TRBJ1-3, the CDR3 gives the full variable domain: EAGVAQSPRYKIIEKRQSVAFWCNPISGHATLYWYQQILGQGPKLLIQFQNNGVVDDSQLPKDRFSAERLKGVDSTLKIQPAKLEDSAVYLCASSLLGVSGNTIYFGEGSWLTVV.

The V call is TRBV28, the J call TRBJ1-4; D gene uncertain. Trimming removed 7 bases from V and 11 bases from J, with 14 bases in between. This CDR3 comprises 12 residues. Germline V gene data show CDR1 as MDHEN and CDR2 as SYDVKM. The CDR3 here is CASKVPAGKLFF. CDR3 sequence (DNA): TGTGCCAGCAAGGTCCCGGCGGGGAAACTGTTTTTT.

This clone turned up a few times. The V call is TRBV7-9, the J call TRBJ2-5; tentatively, D is TRBD2 (6 bases). This CDR3 has 14 amino acids. The V end lost 5 bases, the J end lost 2 bases, and 12 bases lay between the germline ends. Germline assignment: CDR1 SEHNR and CDR2 FQNEAQ (reference sequence). As DNA, the CDR3 is TGTGCCAGCAGCCCGAAGGACTATCAAGAGACCCAGTACTTC. As protein: CASSPKDYQETQYF.

The chain combines TRBV18 with TRBJ1-2; TRBD1 matches at 7 bases. CDR1 KGHSH and CDR2 LQKENI come from the germline V gene. CDR3 length equals 15 residues. J was trimmed by 8 bases and V by 3 bases; bases with no gene match: 12. The DNA for the CDR3 is TGTGCCAGCTCACCCGAGACACAGGGGCGAGGAGGCTACACCTTC. It encodes CASSPETQGRGGYTF.

This chain uses TRBV5-4 with TRBJ1-2; D is ambiguous. CDR1 and CDR2 from the germline V gene are SGHNT and YYREEE (reference sequence). This CDR3 is 13 amino acids long. The V end lost 0 bases, the J end lost 4 bases, and 7 bases lay between the germline ends. The CDR3 DNA reads TGTGCCAGCAGCTTGGAACTCCGCTATGGCTACACCTTC. It specifies CASSLELRYGYTF.

This rearrangement joins TRBV2 to TRBJ2-3; 7 nucleotides agree with TRBD2. V shed 6 bases and J 0 bases; nucleotides not matched to a gene: 3. Germline CDR1 reads SNHLY; CDR2 reads FYNNEI. The CDR3 totals 14 residues. This CDR3 is CASRGGLSTDTQYF. CDR3 nucleotides: TGTGCCAGCAGGGGGGGGTTAAGCACAGATACGCAGTATTTT.

In its sample, this clone ranks as medium-sized (0.01 to 0.1%). The V and J genes are TRBV7-9 and TRBJ2-1; TRBD2 agrees at 14 bases. CDR3 length equals 16 residues. V was pared by 4 bases and J by 5 bases, with 4 bases of the junction left unmatched. In germline, CDR1 is SEHNR, CDR2 FQNEAQ (reference sequence). The CDR3 region has the DNA TGTGCCAGCAGCTCCTGGACTAGCGGGGGGCACAATGAGCAGTTCTTC. Amino acids: CASSSWTSGGHNEQFF.

A few counts support this clone. The chain links TRBV19 to TRBJ1-2; 8 positions agree with TRBD1. CDR3 length: 12 amino acids. In germline, CDR1 is LNHDA, CDR2 SQIVND (reference sequence). V lost 9 bases, J lost 7 bases, and 7 bases stayed unmatched. Here the CDR3 reads CASKLGQGGYTF. CDR3 DNA sequence: TGTGCCAGCAAATTAGGACAGGGTGGCTACACCTTC.

The V call is TRBV21-1, the J call TRBJ1-1; the DNA was not compared with TRBD1, the D call given in the table. TRBV21-1 is a pseudogene segment. This CDR3 spans 14 amino acids. CDR3 region: CASSKPTVNTEAFF. CDR3 nucleotide sequence: TGTGCCAGCAGCAAACCGACAGTGAACACTGAAGCTTTCTTT.

The rearrangement links TRBV4-1 to TRBJ1-1; D is perhaps TRBD1 (5 bases). Germline CDR1 MGHRA, CDR2 YSYEKL. The length of the CDR3 is 14 residues. Trimming left V 5 bases short and J 3 bases short, with 13 bases between. The CDR3: CASSLAGGDTEAFF. CDR3 sequence (DNA): TGCGCCAGCAGCTTAGCGGGGGGGGACACTGAAGCTTTCTTT.

This chain joins TRBV4-2 and TRBJ1-3; D is uncertain. CDR1 and CDR2 (germline): LGHNA, YNFKEQ. The CDR3 is 14 residues long. Trimming removed 0 bases at V and 0 bases at J, with 3 bases between. CDR3 bases: TGTGCCAGCAGCCAAGACTACTCTGGAAACACCATATATTTT. Its translation: CASSQDYSGNTIYF.

This clone was observed a few times. The J gene is TRBJ1-3, the V gene TRBV12-3 or TRBV12-4; D is unresolved. V was cut by 7 bases and J by 4 bases, with 8 bases left in between. This CDR3 comprises 12 residues. The CDR3 region has the DNA TGTGCCAGCATAAACTCCGGAAACACCATATATTTT. Amino acids: CASINSGNTIYF.

The chain employs TRBV2 and TRBJ2-1; 12 nucleotides line up with TRBD2. The CDR3 consists of 16 residues. Trimming took 3 bases from V and 6 from J; bases not matched to a gene: 6. Germline CDR1 is SNHLY and CDR2 is FYNNEI. In DNA form, the CDR3 reads TGTGCCAGCAGTGACCCGACTAGCGGGGGTGTCAATGAGCAGTTCTTC. Protein sequence: CASSDPTSGGVNEQFF.

This chain uses TRBV30 with TRBJ2-1; possible D gene TRBD2, 7 bases. With 5 bases removed from V and 9 bases from J, the gap between germline ends came to 14 bases. CDR3 length: 12 residues. Germline CDR1 reads GTSNPN; CDR2 reads SVGIG (reference sequence). CDR3 in amino acids: CAWSQGGIEQFF. The CDR3 DNA reads as TGTGCCTGGTCACAGGGAGGGATTGAGCAGTTCTTC. Together with reference TRBV30 and TRBJ2-1, the CDR3 gives the full variable domain: SQTIHQWPATLVQPVGSPLSLECTVEGTSNPNLYWYRQAAGRGLQLLFYSVGIGQISSEVPQNLSASRPQDRQFILSSKKLLLSDSGFYLCAWSQGGIEQFFGPGTRLTVL.

This chain links TRBV9 with TRBJ2-7; a weak D match, TRBD1 (6 bases). V dropped 2 bases and J dropped 9 bases, with 24 bases sitting between them. The CDR3 is made up of 16 amino acids. Germline assignment: CDR1 SGDLS and CDR2 YYNGEE. The CDR3 sequence: CASSVGRTETLRAQYF. CDR3 sequence (DNA): TGTGCCAGCAGCGTCGGTAGGACAGAGACCCTACGAGCGCAGTACTTC.

The V and J genes are TRBV28 and TRBJ1-1, with D uncertain. This CDR3 has 14 amino acids. The V and J ends lost 8 bases and 6 bases respectively, with 19 bases between them. Germline assignment: CDR1 MDHEN and CDR2 SYDVKM. CDR3 in DNA: TGTGCCAGCTCCTCCGGGCTCCTAGCCGCTGAAGCTTTCTTT. It specifies CASSSGLLAAEAFF. The complete variable domain, with remaining parts taken from reference TRBV28 and TRBJ1-1, reads DVKVTQSSRYLVKRTGEKVFLECVQDMDHENMFWYRQDPGLGLRLIYFSYDVKMKEKGDIPEGYSVSREKKERFSLILESASTNQTSMYLCASSSGLLAAEAFFGQGTRLTVV.

This clone was picked up one time. V is TRBV7-6 and J is TRBJ2-3; D gene ambiguous. The CDR3 loop spans 15 amino acids. V lost 3 bases to trimming and J lost 0 bases, with 10 bases between them. Germline CDR1 SGHVS, CDR2 FNYEAQ. Here the CDR3 DNA reads TGTGCCAGCAGCTTTCAGGCGTCGAGCACAGATACGCAGTATTTT. This codes for CASSFQASSTDTQYF. Complete variable domain (other parts from reference TRBV7-6 and TRBJ2-3): GAGVSQSPRYKVTKRGQDVALRCDPISGHVSLYWYRQALGQGPEFLTYFNYEAQQDKSGLPNDRFSAERPEGSISTLTIQRTEQRDSAMYRCASSFQASSTDTQYFGPGTRLTVL.

The rearrangement joins TRBV19 to TRBJ1-2, with 9 bases aligning to TRBD1. V shed 2 bases, J shed 4 bases, and the junction held 5 bases outside the gene matches. The germline V gene has CDR1 LNHDA and CDR2 SQIVND (reference sequence). This CDR3 region has 15 residues. The DNA for the CDR3 is TGTGCCAGTAGTATAATAACAGGGGGCCGCTATGGCTACACCTTC. Encoded protein: CASSIITGGRYGYTF.

The chain recombines TRBV7-9 with TRBJ1-1; tentative D call: TRBD1 (5 bases). The CDR3 has 14 amino acids. The germline V and J ends were trimmed by 5 bases and 2 bases, with 12 bases remaining between them. The germline V gene has CDR1 SEHNR and CDR2 FQNEAQ (reference sequence). CDR3: CASSPSRVNTEAFF. In nucleotides, the CDR3 is TGTGCCAGCAGCCCGAGCAGGGTTAACACTGAAGCTTTCTTT.

This sequence joins TRBV6-2 or TRBV6-3 and TRBJ2-6, with 11 bases lining up with TRBD1. Germline-derived CDR1 and CDR2 are MNHEY and SVGEGT. Trimming at V came to 5 bases and at J to 0 bases, leaving 6 bases not matched to a gene. The CDR3 loop spans 18 amino acids. The CDR3 spells CASSPWTGGPSGANVLTF. DNA of the CDR3: TGTGCCAGCAGTCCGTGGACAGGGGGCCCCTCTGGGGCCAACGTCCTGACTTTC.

This chain joins TRBV18 and TRBJ1-4; D not resolved. The CDR3 spans 15 residues. The V end was cut by 3 bases, the J end by 9 bases, with 17 bases between. Germline CDR1 and CDR2: KGHSH and LQKENI. The CDR3 here is CASSPAADNPKKLFF. For the CDR3, the DNA is TGTGCCAGCTCACCGGCGGCGGATAACCCGAAAAAACTGTTTTTT.

The sample holds a few counts of this clone. This chain links TRBV18 with TRBJ2-1; D ambiguous. CDR1 is KGHSH, CDR2 LQKENI, per germline. The CDR3 consists of 12 residues. Trimming pared 4 bases from V and 6 bases from J, leaving 7 bases between. CDR3 bases: TGTGCCAGCTCACGAAGCGCCAATGAGCAGTTCTTC. This encodes CASSRSANEQFF.

The chain has TRBV29-1 and TRBJ2-7; D perhaps matches TRBD2 (5 bases). Germline V lookup: CDR1 SQVTM, CDR2 ANQGSEA. CDR3 length: 13 residues. Trimming pared 6 bases from V and 1 base from J, leaving 13 bases between. CDR3 sequence reads: CSVARTGSYEQYF. CDR3 DNA sequence: TGCAGCGTCGCCCGGACTGGATCCTACGAGCAGTACTTC.